This TCR beta chain was found in a study of response to subunit inactivated influenza vaccine. Study-level points and caveats: Each seasonal influenza vaccination, the authors suggested, recruits few new T cells.

MiXCR was run by TCRdb on the RT-PCR reads, yielding one entry per CDR3 protein. The repertoire holds more than 700,000 distinct CDR3 sequences, approximately 22% seen once, with roughly 10% in the top ten. This clonotype came up a few times. No antigen is known for it. The length of the CDR3 is 13 residues. From germline, CDR1 is MDHEN and CDR2 SYDVKM. Trimming took off 3 bases at V and 6 bases at J, with 12 bases between the two ends. This TCR was sampled from a man aged 50 to 60 who received an inactivated influenza vaccine. Sequenced material: PBMCs from blood, taken less than 6 days after vaccination. The chain combines TRBV28 with TRBJ2-7; D is unclear. In nucleotides, the CDR3 is TGTGCCAGCAGTTTGGGCAGGTGGGGCGAGCAGTACTTC. It codes for CASSLGRWGEQYF.